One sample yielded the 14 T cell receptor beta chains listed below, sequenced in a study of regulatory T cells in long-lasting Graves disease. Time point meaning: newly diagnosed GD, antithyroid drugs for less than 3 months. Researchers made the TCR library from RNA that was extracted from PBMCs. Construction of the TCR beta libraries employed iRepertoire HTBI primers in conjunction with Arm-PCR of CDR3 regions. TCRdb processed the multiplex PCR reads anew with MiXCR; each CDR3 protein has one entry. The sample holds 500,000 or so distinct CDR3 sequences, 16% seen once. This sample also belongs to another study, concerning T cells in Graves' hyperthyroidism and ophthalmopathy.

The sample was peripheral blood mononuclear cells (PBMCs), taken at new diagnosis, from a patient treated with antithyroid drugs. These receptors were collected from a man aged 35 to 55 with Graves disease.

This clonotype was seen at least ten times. CDR3 in amino acids: CASSFRQGVNQPQHF. The DNA for the CDR3 is TGTGCCAGCAGTTTTCGCCAGGGTGTGAATCAGCCCCAGCATTTT. The rearrangement joins TRBV12-3 or TRBV12-4 to TRBJ1-5; the D gene is possibly TRBD1 (5 bases). The V and J ends lost 3 bases and 4 bases respectively, with 13 bases between them. This CDR3 has 15 residues.

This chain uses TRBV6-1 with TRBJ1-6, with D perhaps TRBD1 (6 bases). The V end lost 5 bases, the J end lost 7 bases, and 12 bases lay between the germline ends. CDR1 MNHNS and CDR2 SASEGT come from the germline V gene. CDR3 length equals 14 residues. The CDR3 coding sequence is TGTGCCAGCAGTCAACAGGGACCCAATTCACCCCTCCACTTT. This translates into CASSQQGPNSPLHF.

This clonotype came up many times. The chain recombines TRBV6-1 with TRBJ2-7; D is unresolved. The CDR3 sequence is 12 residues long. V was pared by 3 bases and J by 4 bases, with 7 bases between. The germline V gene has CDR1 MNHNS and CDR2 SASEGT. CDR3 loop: CASSEGLYEQYF. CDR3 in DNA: TGTGCCAGCAGTGAGGGGTTGTACGAGCAGTACTTC.

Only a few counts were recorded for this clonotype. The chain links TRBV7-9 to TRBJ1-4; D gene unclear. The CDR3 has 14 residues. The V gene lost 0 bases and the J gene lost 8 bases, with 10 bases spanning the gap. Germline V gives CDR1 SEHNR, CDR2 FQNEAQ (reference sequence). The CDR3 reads CASSLARGAEKLFF. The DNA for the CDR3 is TGTGCCAGCAGCTTAGCCCGGGGAGCGGAAAAACTGTTTTTT.

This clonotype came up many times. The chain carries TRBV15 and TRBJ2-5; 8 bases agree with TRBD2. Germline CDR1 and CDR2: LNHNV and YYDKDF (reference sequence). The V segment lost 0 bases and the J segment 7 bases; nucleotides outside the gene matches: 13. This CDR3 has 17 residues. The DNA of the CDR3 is TGTGCCACCAGCAGAGATTATCCCGGGAGGGCCGGGCCGACCCAGTACTTC. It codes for CATSRDYPGRAGPTQYF.

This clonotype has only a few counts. The CDR3, as DNA: TGTGCCAGCAGGGACGGACCGGTGGTGGGCGAGCAGTACTTC. Translated, it gives CASRDGPVVGEQYF. This chain joins TRBV6-1 and TRBJ2-7; D unresolved. V lost 6 bases and J lost 6, with 18 bases in between. This CDR3 contains 14 residues. Germline-derived CDR1 and CDR2 are MNHNS and SASEGT.

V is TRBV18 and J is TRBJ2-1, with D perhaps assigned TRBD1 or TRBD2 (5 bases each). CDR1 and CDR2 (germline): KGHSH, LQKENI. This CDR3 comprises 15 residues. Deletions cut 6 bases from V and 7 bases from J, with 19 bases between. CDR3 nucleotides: TGTGCCAGCTCCACCGGGACCCCTCGGTGGAATGAGCAGTTCTTC. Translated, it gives CASSTGTPRWNEQFF.

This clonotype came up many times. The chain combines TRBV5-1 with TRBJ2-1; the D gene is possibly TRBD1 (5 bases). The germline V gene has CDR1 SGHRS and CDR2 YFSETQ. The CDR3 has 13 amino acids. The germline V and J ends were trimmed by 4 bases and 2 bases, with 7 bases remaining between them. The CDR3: CASSPTAYNEQFF. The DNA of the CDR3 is TGCGCCAGCAGCCCGACAGCCTACAATGAGCAGTTCTTC.

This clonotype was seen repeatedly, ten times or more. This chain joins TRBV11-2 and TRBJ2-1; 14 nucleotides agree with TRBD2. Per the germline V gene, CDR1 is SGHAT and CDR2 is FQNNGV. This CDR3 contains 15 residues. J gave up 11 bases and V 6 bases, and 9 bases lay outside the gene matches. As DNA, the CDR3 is TGTGCCAGCAGGGCGACTAGCGGGAGGGGGGCAAAGCAGTTCTTC. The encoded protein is CASRATSGRGAKQFF.

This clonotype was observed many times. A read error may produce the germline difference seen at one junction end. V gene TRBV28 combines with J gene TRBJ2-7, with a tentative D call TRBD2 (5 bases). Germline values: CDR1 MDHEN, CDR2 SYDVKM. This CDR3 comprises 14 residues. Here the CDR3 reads CASSLSETSSSQYF. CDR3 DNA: TGTGCCAGCAGCTTATCCGAGACCTCTAGCTCACAGTACTTC.

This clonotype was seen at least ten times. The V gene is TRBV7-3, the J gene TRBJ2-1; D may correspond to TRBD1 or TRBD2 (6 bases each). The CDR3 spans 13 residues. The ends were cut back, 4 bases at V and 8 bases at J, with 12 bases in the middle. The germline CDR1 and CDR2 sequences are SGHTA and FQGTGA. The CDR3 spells CASSSVGGHEQFF. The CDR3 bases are TGTGCCAGCAGCTCAGTGGGGGGCCATGAGCAGTTCTTC.

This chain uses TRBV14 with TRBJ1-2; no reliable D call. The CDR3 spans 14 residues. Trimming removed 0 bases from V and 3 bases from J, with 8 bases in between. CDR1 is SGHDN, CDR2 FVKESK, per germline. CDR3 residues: CASSQDRTYYGYTF. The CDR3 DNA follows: TGTGCCAGCAGCCAAGATAGGACTTACTATGGCTACACCTTC. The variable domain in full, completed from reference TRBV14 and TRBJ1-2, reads EAGVTQFPSHSVIEKGQTVTLRCDPISGHDNLYWYRRVMGKEIKFLLHFVKESKQDESGMPNNRFLAERTGGTYSTLKVQPAELEDSGVYFCASSQDRTYYGYTFGSGTRLTVV.

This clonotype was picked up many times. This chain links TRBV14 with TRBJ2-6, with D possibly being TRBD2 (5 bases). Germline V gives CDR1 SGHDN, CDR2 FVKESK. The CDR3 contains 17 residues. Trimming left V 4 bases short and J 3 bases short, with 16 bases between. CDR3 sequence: CASSRRGGVFGANVLTF. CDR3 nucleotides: TGTGCCAGCAGCCGCCGGGGTGGGGTCTTTGGGGCCAACGTCCTGACTTTC.

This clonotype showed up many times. CDR3 sequence reads: CASSFRTSGRSNEQFF. Here the CDR3 DNA reads TGTGCCAGCAGTTTCAGGACTAGCGGGAGATCAAATGAGCAGTTCTTC. The V call is TRBV12-3 or TRBV12-4, the J call TRBJ2-1, with 13 bases that match TRBD2. CDR3 length: 16 amino acids. The J segment lost 7 bases and the V segment lost 3 bases, leaving 6 bases of the junction unmatched.